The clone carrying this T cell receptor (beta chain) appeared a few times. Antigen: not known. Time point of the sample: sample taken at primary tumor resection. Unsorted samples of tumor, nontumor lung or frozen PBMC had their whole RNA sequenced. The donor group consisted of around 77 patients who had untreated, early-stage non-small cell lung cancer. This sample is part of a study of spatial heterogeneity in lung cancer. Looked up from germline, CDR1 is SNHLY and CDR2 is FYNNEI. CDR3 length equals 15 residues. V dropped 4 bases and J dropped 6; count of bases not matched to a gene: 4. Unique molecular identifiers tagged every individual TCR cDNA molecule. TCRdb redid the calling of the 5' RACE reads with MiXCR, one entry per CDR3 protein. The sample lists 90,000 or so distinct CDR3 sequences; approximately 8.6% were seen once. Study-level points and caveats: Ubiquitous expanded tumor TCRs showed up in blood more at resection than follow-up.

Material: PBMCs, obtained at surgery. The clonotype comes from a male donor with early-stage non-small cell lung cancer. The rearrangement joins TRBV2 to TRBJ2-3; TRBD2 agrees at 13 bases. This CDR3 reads CASSGTSGRSDTQYF. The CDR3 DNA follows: TGTGCCAGCAGTGGGACTAGCGGGAGAAGTGATACGCAGTATTTT.